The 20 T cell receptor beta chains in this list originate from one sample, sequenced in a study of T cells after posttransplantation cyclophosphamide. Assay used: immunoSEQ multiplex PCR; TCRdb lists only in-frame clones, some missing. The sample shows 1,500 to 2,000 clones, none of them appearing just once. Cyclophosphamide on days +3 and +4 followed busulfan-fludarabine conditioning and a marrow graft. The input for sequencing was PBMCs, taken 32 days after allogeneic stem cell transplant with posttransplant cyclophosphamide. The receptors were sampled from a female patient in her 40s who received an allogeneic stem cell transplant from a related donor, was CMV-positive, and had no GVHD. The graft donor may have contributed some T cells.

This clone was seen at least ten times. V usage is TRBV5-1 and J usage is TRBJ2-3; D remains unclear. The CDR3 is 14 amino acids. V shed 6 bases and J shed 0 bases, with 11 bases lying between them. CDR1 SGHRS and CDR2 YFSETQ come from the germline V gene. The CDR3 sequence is CASKGWSSTDTQYF. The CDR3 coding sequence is TGCGCCAGCAAAGGCTGGTCTAGCACAGATACGCAGTATTTT. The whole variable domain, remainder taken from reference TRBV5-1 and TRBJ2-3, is KAGVTQTPRYLIKTRGQQVTLSCSPISGHRSVSWYQQTPGQGLQFLFEYFSETQRNKGNFPGRFSGRQFSNSRSEMNVSTLELGDSALYLCASKGWSSTDTQYFGPGTRLTVL.

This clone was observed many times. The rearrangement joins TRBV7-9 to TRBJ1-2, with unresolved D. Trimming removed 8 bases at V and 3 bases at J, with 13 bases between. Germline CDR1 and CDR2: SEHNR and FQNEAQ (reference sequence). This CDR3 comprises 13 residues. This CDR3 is CASGGVADYGYTF. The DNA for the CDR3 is TGTGCCAGCGGAGGTGTAGCTGACTATGGCTACACCTTC.

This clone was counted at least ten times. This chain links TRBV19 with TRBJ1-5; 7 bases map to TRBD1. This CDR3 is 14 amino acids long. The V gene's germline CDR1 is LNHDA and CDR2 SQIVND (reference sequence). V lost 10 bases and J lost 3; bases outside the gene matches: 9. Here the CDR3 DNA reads TGTGCCACCACTTCGACAGGGCTCAATCAGCCCCAGCATTTT. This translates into CATTSTGLNQPQHF.

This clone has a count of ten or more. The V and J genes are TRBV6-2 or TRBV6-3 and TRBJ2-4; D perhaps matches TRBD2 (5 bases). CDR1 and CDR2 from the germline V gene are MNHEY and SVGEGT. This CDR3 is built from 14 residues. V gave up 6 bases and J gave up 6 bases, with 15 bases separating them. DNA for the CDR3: TGTGCCAGCAGCCCCCATGCCGCGGGAAACATTCAGTACTTC. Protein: CASSPHAAGNIQYF.

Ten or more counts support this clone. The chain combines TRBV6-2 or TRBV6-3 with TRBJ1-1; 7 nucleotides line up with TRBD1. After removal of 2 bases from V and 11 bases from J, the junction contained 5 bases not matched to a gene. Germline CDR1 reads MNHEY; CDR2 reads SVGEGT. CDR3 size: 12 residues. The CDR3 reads CASSYNQGQAFF. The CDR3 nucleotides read TGTGCCAGCAGTTACAACCAGGGACAGGCTTTCTTT.

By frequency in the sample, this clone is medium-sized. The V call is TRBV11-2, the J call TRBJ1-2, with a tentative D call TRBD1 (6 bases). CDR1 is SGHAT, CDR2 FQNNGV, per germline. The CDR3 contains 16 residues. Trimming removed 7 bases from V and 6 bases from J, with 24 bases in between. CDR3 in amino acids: CASTIEGGRGYHGYTF. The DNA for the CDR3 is TGTGCCAGCACAATAGAAGGCGGCAGGGGATATCATGGCTACACCTTC. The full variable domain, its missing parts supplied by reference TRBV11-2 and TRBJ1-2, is EAGVAQSPRYKIIEKRQSVAFWCNPISGHATLYWYQQILGQGPKLLIQFQNNGVVDDSQLPKDRFSAERLKGVDSTLKIQPAKLEDSAVYLCASTIEGGRGYHGYTFGSGTRLTVV.

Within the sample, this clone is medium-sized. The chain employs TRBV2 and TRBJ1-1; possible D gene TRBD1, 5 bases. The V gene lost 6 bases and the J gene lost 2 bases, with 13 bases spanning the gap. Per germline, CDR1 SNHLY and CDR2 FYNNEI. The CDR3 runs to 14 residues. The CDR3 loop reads CASSRTPFNTEAFF. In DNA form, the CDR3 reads TGTGCCAGCAGCAGGACACCCTTTAACACTGAAGCTTTCTTT.

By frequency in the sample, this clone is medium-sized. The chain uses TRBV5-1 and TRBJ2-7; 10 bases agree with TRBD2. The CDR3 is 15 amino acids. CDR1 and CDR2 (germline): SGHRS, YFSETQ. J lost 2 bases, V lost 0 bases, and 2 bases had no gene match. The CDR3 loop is CASSLVAGGPYEQYF. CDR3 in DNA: TGCGCCAGCAGCTTGGTAGCGGGGGGCCCCTACGAGCAGTACTTC.

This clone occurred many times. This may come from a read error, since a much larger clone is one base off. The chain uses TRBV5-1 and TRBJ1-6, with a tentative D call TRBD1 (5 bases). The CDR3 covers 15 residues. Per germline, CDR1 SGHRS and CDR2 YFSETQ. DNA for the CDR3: TGCGCCAGCAAGGAGGGGAGCTCCTATAATTCACCCCCCCACTTT. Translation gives CASKEGSSYNSPPHF. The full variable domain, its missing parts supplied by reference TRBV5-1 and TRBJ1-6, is KAGVTQTPRYLIKTRGQQVTLSCSPISGHRSVSWYQQTPGQGLQFLFEYFSETQRNKGNFPGRFSGRQFSNSRSEMNVSTLELGDSALYLCASKEGSSYNSPPHFGNGTRLTVT.

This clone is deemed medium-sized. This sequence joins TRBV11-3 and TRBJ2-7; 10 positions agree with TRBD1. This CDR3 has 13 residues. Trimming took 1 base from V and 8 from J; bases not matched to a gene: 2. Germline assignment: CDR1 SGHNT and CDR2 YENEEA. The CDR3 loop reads CASSLGDRGQQYF. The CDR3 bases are TGTGCCAGCAGCTTAGGGGACAGGGGCCAGCAGTACTTC.

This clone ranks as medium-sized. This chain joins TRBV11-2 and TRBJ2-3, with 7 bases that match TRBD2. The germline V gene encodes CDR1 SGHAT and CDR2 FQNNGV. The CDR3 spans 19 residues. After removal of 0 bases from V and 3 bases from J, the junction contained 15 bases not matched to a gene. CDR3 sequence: CASSLDLLRLALGTDTQYF. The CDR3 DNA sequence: TGTGCCAGCAGCTTAGATCTCCTGCGACTAGCATTAGGGACAGATACGCAGTATTTT.

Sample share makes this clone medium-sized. CDR3 sequence reads: CATSRGTGQNEQYF. The CDR3 DNA follows: TGTGCCACCAGCAGAGGAACAGGTCAGAACGAGCAGTACTTC. This chain joins TRBV15 and TRBJ2-7, with a possible D match to TRBD1 (5 bases). The CDR3 runs 14 residues. Germline lookup yields CDR1 LNHNV and CDR2 YYDKDF (reference sequence). V was pared by 1 base and J by 5 bases, with 12 bases between.

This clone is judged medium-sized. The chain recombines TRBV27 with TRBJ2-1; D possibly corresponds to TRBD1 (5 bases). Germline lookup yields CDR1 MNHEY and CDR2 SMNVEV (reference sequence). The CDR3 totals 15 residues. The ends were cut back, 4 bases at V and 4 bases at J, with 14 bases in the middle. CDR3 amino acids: CASSSDKKVYNEQFF. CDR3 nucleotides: TGTGCCAGCAGTTCGGACAAGAAAGTGTACAATGAGCAGTTCTTC.

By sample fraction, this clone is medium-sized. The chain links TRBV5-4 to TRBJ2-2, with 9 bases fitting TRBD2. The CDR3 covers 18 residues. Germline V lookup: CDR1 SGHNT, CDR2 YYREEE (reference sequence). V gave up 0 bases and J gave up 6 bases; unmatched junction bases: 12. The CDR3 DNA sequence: TGTGCCAGCAGCTTGGTTAGGGGACTAGCTGACGGCCCCGGGGAGCTGTTTTTT. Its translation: CASSLVRGLADGPGELFF.

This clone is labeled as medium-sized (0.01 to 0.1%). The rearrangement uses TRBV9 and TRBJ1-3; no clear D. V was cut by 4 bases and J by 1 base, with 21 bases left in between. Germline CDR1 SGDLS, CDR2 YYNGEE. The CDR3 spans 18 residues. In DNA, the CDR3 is TGTGCCAGCAGCCGAGGGCCTCCCCTCGGGGTTTCTGGAAACACCATATATTTT. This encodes CASSRGPPLGVSGNTIYF.

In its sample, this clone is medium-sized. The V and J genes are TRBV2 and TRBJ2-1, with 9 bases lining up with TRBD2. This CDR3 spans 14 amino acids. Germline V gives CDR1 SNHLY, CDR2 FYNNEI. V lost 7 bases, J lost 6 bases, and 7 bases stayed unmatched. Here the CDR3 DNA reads TGTGCCAGCATGGCGAGCGGGGGGCCCAATGAGCAGTTCTTC. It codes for CASMASGGPNEQFF.

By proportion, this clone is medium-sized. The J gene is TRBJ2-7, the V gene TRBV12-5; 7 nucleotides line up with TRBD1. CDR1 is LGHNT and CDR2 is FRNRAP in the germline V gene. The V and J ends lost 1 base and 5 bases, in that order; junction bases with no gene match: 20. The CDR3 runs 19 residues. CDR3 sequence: CASGLATWTGTSYDHEQYF. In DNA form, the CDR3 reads TGTGCTAGTGGTTTGGCCACATGGACAGGAACATCCTATGACCACGAGCAGTACTTC.

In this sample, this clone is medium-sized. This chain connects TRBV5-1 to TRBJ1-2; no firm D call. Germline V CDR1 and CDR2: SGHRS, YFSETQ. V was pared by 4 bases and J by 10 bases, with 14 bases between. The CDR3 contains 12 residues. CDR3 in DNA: TGCGCCAGCAGCGCCGAAGGCGGCCCCTACACCTTC. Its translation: CASSAEGGPYTF. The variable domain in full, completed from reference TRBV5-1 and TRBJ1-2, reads KAGVTQTPRYLIKTRGQQVTLSCSPISGHRSVSWYQQTPGQGLQFLFEYFSETQRNKGNFPGRFSGRQFSNSRSEMNVSTLELGDSALYLCASSAEGGPYTFGSGTRLTVV.

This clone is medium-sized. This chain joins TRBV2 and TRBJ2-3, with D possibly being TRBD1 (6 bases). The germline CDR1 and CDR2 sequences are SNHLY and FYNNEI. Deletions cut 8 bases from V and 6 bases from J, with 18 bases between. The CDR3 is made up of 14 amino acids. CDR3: CASSKGQSTDTQYF. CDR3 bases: TGTGCCAGCTCCAAAGGACAGTCAACGGATACGCAGTATTTT. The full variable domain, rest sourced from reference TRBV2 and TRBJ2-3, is EPEVTQTPSHQVTQMGQEVILRCVPISNHLYFYWYRQILGQKVEFLVSFYNNEISEKSEIFDDQFSVERPDGSNFTLKIRSTKLEDSAMYFCASSKGQSTDTQYFGPGTRLTVL.

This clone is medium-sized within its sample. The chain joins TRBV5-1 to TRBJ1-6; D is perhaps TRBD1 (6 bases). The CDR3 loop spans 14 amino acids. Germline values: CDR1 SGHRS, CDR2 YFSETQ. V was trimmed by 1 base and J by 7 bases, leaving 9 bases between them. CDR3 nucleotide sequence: TGCGCCAGCAGCTTGAACAGGGCGAATTCACCCCTCCACTTT. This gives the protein CASSLNRANSPLHF.